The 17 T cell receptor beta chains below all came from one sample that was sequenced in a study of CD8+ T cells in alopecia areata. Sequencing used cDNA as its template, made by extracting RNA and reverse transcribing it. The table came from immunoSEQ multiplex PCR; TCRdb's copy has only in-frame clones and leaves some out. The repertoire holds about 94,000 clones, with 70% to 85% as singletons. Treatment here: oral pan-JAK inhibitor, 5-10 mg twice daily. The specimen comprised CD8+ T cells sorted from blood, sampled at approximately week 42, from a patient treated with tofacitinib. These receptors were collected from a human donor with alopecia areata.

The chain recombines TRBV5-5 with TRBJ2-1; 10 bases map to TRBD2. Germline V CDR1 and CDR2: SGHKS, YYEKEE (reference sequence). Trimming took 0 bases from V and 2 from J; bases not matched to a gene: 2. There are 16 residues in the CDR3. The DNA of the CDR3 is TGTGCCAGCAGCTTGGCTACTAGCGGGGCCTACAATGAGCAGTTCTTC. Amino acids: CASSLATSGAYNEQFF.

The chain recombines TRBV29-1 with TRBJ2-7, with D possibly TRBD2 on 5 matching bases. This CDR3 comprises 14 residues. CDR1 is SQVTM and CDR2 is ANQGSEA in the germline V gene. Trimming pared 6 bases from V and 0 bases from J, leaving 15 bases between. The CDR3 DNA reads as TGCAGCGTCCTGGAGGCTACCTCCTCCTACGAGCAGTACTTC. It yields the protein CSVLEATSSYEQYF.

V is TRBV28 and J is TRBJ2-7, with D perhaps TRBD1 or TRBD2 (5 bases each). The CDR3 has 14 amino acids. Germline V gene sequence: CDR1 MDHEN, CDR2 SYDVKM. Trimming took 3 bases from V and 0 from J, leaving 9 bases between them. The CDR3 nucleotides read TGTGCCAGCAGTTTGTTGGGGGACTCCTACGAGCAGTACTTC. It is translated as CASSLLGDSYEQYF.

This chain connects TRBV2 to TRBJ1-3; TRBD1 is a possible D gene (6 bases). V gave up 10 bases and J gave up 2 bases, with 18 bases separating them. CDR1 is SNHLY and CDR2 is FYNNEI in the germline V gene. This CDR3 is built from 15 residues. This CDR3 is CATLVRDTAGNTIYF. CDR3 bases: TGTGCCACACTTGTCCGGGACACGGCTGGAAACACCATATATTTT.

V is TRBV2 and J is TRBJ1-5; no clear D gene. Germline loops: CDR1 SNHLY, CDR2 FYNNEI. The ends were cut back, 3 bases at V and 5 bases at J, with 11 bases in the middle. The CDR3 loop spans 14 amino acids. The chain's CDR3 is CASSESGPHQPQHF. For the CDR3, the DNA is TGTGCCAGCAGTGAGTCAGGCCCGCATCAGCCCCAGCATTTT. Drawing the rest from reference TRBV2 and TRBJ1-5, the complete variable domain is EPEVTQTPSHQVTQMGQEVILRCVPISNHLYFYWYRQILGQKVEFLVSFYNNEISEKSEIFDDQFSVERPDGSNFTLKIRSTKLEDSAMYFCASSESGPHQPQHFGDGTRLSIL.

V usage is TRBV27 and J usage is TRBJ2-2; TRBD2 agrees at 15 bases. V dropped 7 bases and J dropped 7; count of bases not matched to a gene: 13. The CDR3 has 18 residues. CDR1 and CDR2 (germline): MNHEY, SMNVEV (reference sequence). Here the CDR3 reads CASTTIGTSGGYGGELFF. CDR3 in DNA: TGTGCCAGCACTACGATCGGGACTAGCGGGGGGTATGGCGGGGAGCTGTTTTTT.

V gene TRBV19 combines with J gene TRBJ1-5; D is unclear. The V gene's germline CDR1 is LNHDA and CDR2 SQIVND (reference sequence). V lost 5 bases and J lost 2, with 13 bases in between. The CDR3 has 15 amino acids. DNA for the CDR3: TGTGCCAGTAGTTCCTCCGGTGGCGGCAATCAGCCCCAGCATTTT. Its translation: CASSSSGGGNQPQHF. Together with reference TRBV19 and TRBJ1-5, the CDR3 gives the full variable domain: DGGITQSPKYLFRKEGQNVTLSCEQNLNHDAMYWYRQDPGQGLRLIYYSQIVNDFQKGDIAEGYSVSREKKESFPLTVTSAQKNPTAFYLCASSSSGGGNQPQHFGDGTRLSIL.

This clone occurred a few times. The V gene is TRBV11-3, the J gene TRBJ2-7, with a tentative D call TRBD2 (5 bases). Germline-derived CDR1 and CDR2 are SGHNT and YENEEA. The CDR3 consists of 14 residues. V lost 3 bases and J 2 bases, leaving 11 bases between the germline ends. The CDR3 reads CASSLGSRTYEQYF. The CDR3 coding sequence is TGTGCCAGCAGCTTGGGGAGCCGAACCTACGAGCAGTACTTC.

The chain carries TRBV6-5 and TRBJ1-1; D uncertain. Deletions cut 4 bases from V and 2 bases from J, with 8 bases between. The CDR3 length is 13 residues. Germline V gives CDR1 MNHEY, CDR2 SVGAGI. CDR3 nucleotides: TGTGCCAGCAGTTCCATAGATAACACTGAAGCTTTCTTT. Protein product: CASSSIDNTEAFF.

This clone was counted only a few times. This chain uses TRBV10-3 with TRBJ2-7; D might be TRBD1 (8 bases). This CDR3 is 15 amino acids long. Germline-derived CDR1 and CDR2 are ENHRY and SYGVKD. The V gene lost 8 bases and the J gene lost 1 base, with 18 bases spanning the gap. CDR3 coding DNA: TGTGCCATCGGCATGACAGGGGAGGGGTCCTACGAGCAGTACTTC. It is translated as CAIGMTGEGSYEQYF.

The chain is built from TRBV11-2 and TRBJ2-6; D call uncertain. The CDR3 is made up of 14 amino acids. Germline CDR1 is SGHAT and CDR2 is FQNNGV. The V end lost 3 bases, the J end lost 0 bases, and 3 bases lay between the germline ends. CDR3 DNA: TGTGCCAGCAGCTTGTACTCTGGGGCCAACGTCCTGACTTTC. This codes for CASSLYSGANVLTF.

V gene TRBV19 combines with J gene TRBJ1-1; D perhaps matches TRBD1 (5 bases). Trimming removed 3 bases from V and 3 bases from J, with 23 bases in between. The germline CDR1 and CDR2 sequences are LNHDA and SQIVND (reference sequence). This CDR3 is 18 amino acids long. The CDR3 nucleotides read TGTGCCAGTAGTATTTGGTTAGTACAGGAAGGAGACTACACTGAAGCTTTCTTT. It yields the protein CASSIWLVQEGDYTEAFF. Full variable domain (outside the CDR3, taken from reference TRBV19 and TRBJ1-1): DGGITQSPKYLFRKEGQNVTLSCEQNLNHDAMYWYRQDPGQGLRLIYYSQIVNDFQKGDIAEGYSVSREKKESFPLTVTSAQKNPTAFYLCASSIWLVQEGDYTEAFFGQGTRLTVV.

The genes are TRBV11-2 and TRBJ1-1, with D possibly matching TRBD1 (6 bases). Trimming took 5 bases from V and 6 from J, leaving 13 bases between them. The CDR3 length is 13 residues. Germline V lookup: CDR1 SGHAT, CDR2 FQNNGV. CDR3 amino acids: CASSAAGVPEAFF. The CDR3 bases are TGTGCCAGCAGCGCTGCAGGGGTTCCTGAAGCTTTCTTT.

CDR3 DNA: TGCGCCAGCAGCCAAGAGACGGGCCAGAGCACTGAAGCTTTCTTT. Translated, it gives CASSQETGQSTEAFF. The rearrangement links TRBV4-3 to TRBJ1-1, with D unresolved. Trimming pared 0 bases from V and 4 bases from J, leaving 12 bases between. CDR3 length: 15 residues. CDR1 is LGHNA and CDR2 is YSLEER in the germline V gene.

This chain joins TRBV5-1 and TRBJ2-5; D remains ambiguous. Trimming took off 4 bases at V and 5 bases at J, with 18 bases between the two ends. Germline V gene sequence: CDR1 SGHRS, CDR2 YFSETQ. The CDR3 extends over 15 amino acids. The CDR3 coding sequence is TGCGCCAGCAGCCCACGGCCTGGTTTTTCCGAGACCCAGTACTTC. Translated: CASSPRPGFSETQYF.

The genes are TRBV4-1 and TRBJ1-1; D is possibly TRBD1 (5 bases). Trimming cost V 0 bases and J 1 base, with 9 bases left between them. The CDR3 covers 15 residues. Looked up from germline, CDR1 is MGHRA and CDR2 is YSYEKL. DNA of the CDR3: TGCGCCAGCAGCCAAGAATGGGGGGAGAACACTGAAGCTTTCTTT. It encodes CASSQEWGENTEAFF.

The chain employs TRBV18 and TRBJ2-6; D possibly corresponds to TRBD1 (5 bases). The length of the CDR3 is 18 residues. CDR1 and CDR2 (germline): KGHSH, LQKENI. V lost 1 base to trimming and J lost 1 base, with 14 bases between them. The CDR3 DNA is TGTGCCAGCTCACCACAGGACAACCCTTCATCTGGGGCCAACGTCCTGACTTTC. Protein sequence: CASSPQDNPSSGANVLTF.